This T cell receptor (beta chain) is from a study of Graves' ophthalmopathy and Graves' hyperthyroidism. At least ten counts were recorded for this clonotype. What it recognizes is unknown. Amplification of the TCR beta CDR3 regions used RNA transcripts (as template). In the first round, RT-PCR was carried out with HTBI primers, and a multiplex PCR formed the second round. TCRdb reanalysed the multiplex PCR reads using MiXCR and keeps one entry per CDR3 protein. The sample has 350,000 or so distinct CDR3 sequences, 15% to 20% seen once. V lost 0 bases to trimming and J lost 1 base, with 6 bases between them. CDR1 is LGHNA and CDR2 is YSLEER in the germline V gene. This CDR3 contains 15 residues. The study, taken as a whole, reports: Separation of ophthalmopathy from stable hyperthyroidism was achieved by a 13-signature model, at 85% to 90% sensitivity and under 82% specificity.

Moderately to severely active ophthalmopathy under 3 months, CAS at least 3, NOSPECS at least 4. The receptor comes from an adult man with Graves' ophthalmopathy. The sequencing sample was made of peripheral blood. This chain joins TRBV4-3 and TRBJ2-2; no clear D. Here the CDR3 DNA reads TGCGCCAGCAGCCAAGAGGACGGGAACACCGGGGAGCTGTTTTTT. Encoded protein: CASSQEDGNTGELFF.